This passage covers 29 T cell receptor beta chains from one sample sequenced in a study of blood T cell repertoires in COVID-19. Repertoires were generated with immunoSEQ multiplex PCR, while TCRdb's copy carries only in-frame clones and drops some. The table includes 220,000 or so clones, 80% to 85% detected once. Sequenced input: peripheral blood. Source of these receptors: a woman aged 60 to 75 with acute or convalescent COVID-19.

V is TRBV4-1 and J is TRBJ1-2; D is perhaps TRBD1 (6 bases). This CDR3 has 14 amino acids. Germline V gene lookup returns CDR1 MGHRA and CDR2 YSYEKL. The ends were cut back, 3 bases at V and 2 bases at J, with 10 bases in the middle. Written as DNA, the CDR3 is TGCGCCAGCAGCCAGCAACAGGGAAACTATGGCTACACCTTC. This gives the protein CASSQQQGNYGYTF.

V is TRBV6-2 or TRBV6-3 and J is TRBJ2-7; D might be TRBD2 (5 bases). Per germline, CDR1 MNHEY and CDR2 SVGEGT. V gave up 7 bases and J gave up 0 bases, with 19 bases separating them. This CDR3 contains 16 residues. CDR3 region: CASTPFLWESSYEQYF. The CDR3 nucleotides are TGTGCCAGCACCCCATTTTTATGGGAGAGCTCCTACGAGCAGTACTTC.

The chain is built from TRBV5-1 and TRBJ2-6; possibly TRBD1 for D (5 bases). Germline V lookup: CDR1 SGHRS, CDR2 YFSETQ. V was pared by 0 bases and J by 3 bases, with 10 bases between. The CDR3 is 16 residues long. This CDR3 is CASSLDVQGGANVLTF. The CDR3 DNA sequence: TGCGCCAGCAGCTTGGATGTCCAGGGTGGGGCCAACGTCCTGACTTTC.

The chain joins TRBV7-8 to TRBJ1-2; a weak D match, TRBD1 (6 bases). The V end was cut by 2 bases, the J end by 4 bases, with 17 bases between. Germline CDR1 SGHVS, CDR2 FQNEAQ. This CDR3 is built from 16 residues. The CDR3 here is CASSLYRALGTYGYTF. In DNA form, the CDR3 reads TGTGCCAGCAGCTTATACAGGGCGTTGGGAACCTATGGCTACACCTTC. The whole variable domain, filled in from reference TRBV7-8 and TRBJ1-2, reads GAGVSQSPRYKVAKRGQDVALRCDPISGHVSLFWYQQALGQGPEFLTYFQNEAQLDKSGLPSDRFFAERPEGSVSTLKIQRTQQEDSAVYLCASSLYRALGTYGYTFGSGTRLTVV.

The chain carries TRBV5-5 and TRBJ1-3, with a weak D call TRBD1 (5 bases). Germline CDR1 reads SGHKS; CDR2 reads YYEKEE (reference sequence). The V gene lost 0 bases and the J gene lost 4 bases, with 17 bases spanning the gap. This CDR3 spans 17 amino acids. CDR3 residues: CASSLVGATFDGNTIYF. The CDR3 coding sequence is TGTGCCAGCAGCTTGGTTGGGGCGACTTTTGACGGAAACACCATATATTTT.

The gene calls are TRBV2 and TRBJ2-3; D possibly corresponds to TRBD2 (6 bases). The V end was cut by 5 bases, the J end by 6 bases, with 6 bases between. Looked up from germline, CDR1 is SNHLY and CDR2 is FYNNEI. There are 11 residues in the CDR3. The CDR3 DNA follows: TGTGCCAGCAGTCGGGAGGATACGCAGTATTTT. This sequence encodes CASSREDTQYF.

J is TRBJ1-3 and V is TRBV4-1, with 8 bases that match TRBD1. V was clipped by 0 bases and J by 2 bases; unmatched bases: 3. The CDR3 length is 16 residues. Germline V gene lookup returns CDR1 MGHRA and CDR2 YSYEKL. The CDR3 spells CASSQEGRGPGNTIYF. CDR3 in DNA: TGCGCCAGCAGCCAAGAAGGCAGGGGGCCTGGAAACACCATATATTTT.

V and J are TRBV23-1 and TRBJ1-3, with D hard to call. TRBV23-1 falls under the ORF class, with uncertain function. This CDR3 has 17 residues. Trimming pared 0 bases from V and 1 base from J, leaving 13 bases between. In DNA form, the CDR3 reads TGCGCCAGCAGTCAATCTGAGCGAGGGAAGTCTGGAAACACCATATATTTT. Its protein product is CASSQSERGKSGNTIYF.

The chain carries TRBV4-1 and TRBJ2-2, with a tentative D call TRBD1 (6 bases). V gave up 0 bases and J gave up 4 bases, with 18 bases separating them. CDR3 length equals 18 residues. Per germline, CDR1 MGHRA and CDR2 YSYEKL. The CDR3 is CASSQDQSRGQRTGELFF. As DNA, the CDR3 is TGCGCCAGCAGCCAAGACCAGAGTCGTGGACAGCGCACCGGGGAGCTGTTTTTT.

The J gene is TRBJ1-4, the V gene TRBV7-2, with 10 bases that match TRBD1. Germline-derived CDR1 and CDR2 are SGHTA and FQGNSA. Germline trimming cut 5 bases from V and 5 bases from J; bases unmatched to any gene: 2. This CDR3 contains 14 residues. The CDR3 DNA reads as TGTGCCAGCAGCCGGACAGGGGGGAATGAAAAACTGTTTTTT. As protein: CASSRTGGNEKLFF.

Only a few counts were recorded for this clone. The chain uses TRBV4-1 and TRBJ1-3; D may be TRBD1 (6 bases). Germline V gene data show CDR1 as MGHRA and CDR2 as YSYEKL. V lost 0 bases and J 6 bases, leaving 9 bases between the germline ends. This CDR3 region has 14 residues. CDR3 sequence: CASSQDPGVNTIYF. The DNA of the CDR3 is TGCGCCAGCAGCCAAGATCCAGGGGTAAACACCATATATTTT.

The chain recombines TRBV11-1 with TRBJ1-3; D ambiguous. Germline-derived CDR1 and CDR2 are SGHAT and FQDESV (reference sequence). The length of the CDR3 is 15 residues. The V and J ends lost 4 bases and 0 bases respectively, with 10 bases between them. CDR3 in DNA: TGTGCCAGCAGCTCCCATGCGTTCTCTGGAAACACCATATATTTT. This codes for CASSSHAFSGNTIYF.

This clone was detected once. This chain uses TRBV6-4 with TRBJ2-4, with D possibly TRBD2 on 6 matching bases. V was trimmed by 0 bases and J by 3 bases, leaving 12 bases between them. The CDR3 extends over 16 amino acids. Per germline, CDR1 MRHNA and CDR2 SNTAGT. The chain's CDR3 is CASSDSLLAIKNIQYF. DNA of the CDR3: TGTGCCAGCAGTGACTCGCTACTAGCAATCAAAAACATTCAGTACTTC.

The chain couples TRBV6-2 or TRBV6-3 to TRBJ2-1; 11 bases map to TRBD2. V lost 6 bases to trimming and J lost 6 bases; unmatched junction nucleotides: 7. CDR3 size: 15 residues. The V gene's germline CDR1 is MNHEY and CDR2 SVGEGT. The CDR3 region is CASSITSGGSNEQFF. The CDR3 DNA is TGTGCCAGCAGCATAACTAGCGGGGGATCCAATGAGCAGTTCTTC.

This chain connects TRBV7-3 to TRBJ2-3; 8 bases align to TRBD2. CDR3 length: 14 amino acids. Per germline, CDR1 SGHTA and CDR2 FQGTGA. Trimming cost V 5 bases and J 1 base; bases outside gene matches: 2. The CDR3 DNA reads TGTGCCAGCAGCCCCGGGGGGGGCACAGATACGCAGTATTTT. Protein sequence: CASSPGGGTDTQYF.

J is TRBJ2-7 and V is TRBV10-3, with TRBD1 matching over 9 bases. The trim removed 6 bases at V and 3 bases at J, leaving 6 bases unmatched. Germline V CDR1 and CDR2: ENHRY, SYGVKD. This CDR3 has 14 residues. Here the CDR3 DNA reads TGTGCCATCAGCCCGGGACAGGGTCGCTACGAGCAGTACTTC. Encoded protein: CAISPGQGRYEQYF.

On this clone: The sample carries other DNA sequences with the same CDR3. The chain combines TRBV23-1 with TRBJ1-1, with D tentatively TRBD1 (6 bases). TRBV23-1 counts as an open reading frame of uncertain function. CDR3 length: 14 amino acids. Trimming removed 4 bases from V and 6 bases from J, with 15 bases in between. The CDR3 here is CASSLRHRVAEAFF. The CDR3, as DNA: TGCGCCAGCAGTCTTAGGCACAGGGTAGCTGAAGCTTTCTTT.

V gene TRBV15 combines with J gene TRBJ2-1, with D possibly TRBD2 on 5 matching bases. This CDR3 region has 13 residues. The V gene lost 3 bases and the J gene lost 9 bases, with 12 bases spanning the gap. Germline V CDR1 and CDR2: LNHNV, YYDKDF (reference sequence). CDR3 sequence (DNA): TGTGCCACCAGCAGGACTACCCGAGGTGAGCAGTTCTTC. It codes for CATSRTTRGEQFF.

The count of this clone is one. This chain links TRBV5-6 with TRBJ2-1; 12 bases are shared with TRBD2. The V gene end was trimmed by 0 bases and the J gene end by 4 bases; junction bases not matched to a gene: 11. Germline CDR1 is SGHDT and CDR2 is YYEEEE. The CDR3 length is 19 residues. The CDR3 sequence is CASSLAGLAGPLEYNEQFF. DNA for the CDR3: TGTGCCAGCAGCTTGGCGGGACTAGCGGGCCCGCTAGAATACAATGAGCAGTTCTTC.

This rearrangement joins TRBV30 to TRBJ1-6; D uncertain. Germline CDR1 and CDR2: GTSNPN and SVGIG (reference sequence). There are 14 residues in the CDR3. The V gene lost 2 bases and the J gene lost 9 bases, with 14 bases spanning the gap. Here the CDR3 DNA reads TGTGCCTGGAGTTCGCGAGGGTTGGCTTCACCCCTCCACTTT. It codes for CAWSSRGLASPLHF.

The chain links TRBV6-5 to TRBJ1-3, with 8 positions matching TRBD1. The length of the CDR3 is 15 residues. The V and J ends lost 0 bases and 2 bases, in that order; junction bases with no gene match: 0. Germline V lookup: CDR1 MNHEY, CDR2 SVGAGI. CDR3 residues: CASSYSGQAGNTIYF. For the CDR3, the DNA is TGTGCCAGCAGTTACTCGGGACAGGCTGGAAACACCATATATTTT.

The V gene is TRBV20-1, the J gene TRBJ2-3, with 7 positions matching TRBD2. The CDR3 loop spans 11 amino acids. Germline lookup yields CDR1 DFQATT and CDR2 SNEGSKA (reference sequence). The V and J ends lost 6 bases and 8 bases, in that order; junction bases with no gene match: 5. Here the CDR3 reads CSAWGGPTQYF. CDR3 DNA: TGCAGTGCCTGGGGGGGTCCTACGCAGTATTTT.

The gene calls are TRBV3-1 (or the pseudogene TRBV3-2) and TRBJ2-2, with 10 positions matching TRBD2. The CDR3 consists of 14 residues. V dropped 4 bases and J dropped 6; count of bases not matched to a gene: 2. Germline loops: CDR1 LGHDT, CDR2 YNNKEL (reference sequence). As DNA, the CDR3 is TGTGCCAGCAGCCGAGCGGGGGGGGCCGGGGAGCTGTTTTTT. Translated, it gives CASSRAGGAGELFF.

This chain uses TRBV6-4 with TRBJ2-1, with a possible D match to TRBD2 (7 bases). Germline-derived CDR1 and CDR2 are MRHNA and SNTAGT. Trimming removed 10 bases at V and 1 base at J, with 14 bases between. The length of the CDR3 is 14 residues. The CDR3 nucleotides read TGTGCCACTAAGGGGGGGGGTTCCTACAATGAGCAGTTCTTC. This sequence encodes CATKGGGSYNEQFF.

V usage is TRBV28 and J usage is TRBJ1-2; 7 nucleotides agree with TRBD1. The CDR3 length is 18 residues. Looked up from germline, CDR1 is MDHEN and CDR2 is SYDVKM. Trimming at V came to 1 base and at J to 0 bases, leaving 11 bases not matched to a gene. As DNA, the CDR3 is TGTGCCAGCAGTTTATTGTGGGACAGCTATACTACTAACTATGGCTACACCTTC. Translated, it gives CASSLLWDSYTTNYGYTF.

The chain links TRBV4-1 to TRBJ2-2; TRBD1 might be the D (6 bases). The CDR3 sequence is 17 residues long. V shed 2 bases and J shed 1 base, with 14 bases lying between them. The germline V gene encodes CDR1 MGHRA and CDR2 YSYEKL. CDR3 sequence (DNA): TGCGCCAGCAGCCAAAGTTCTTCAGGGGTGAACACCGGGGAGCTGTTTTTT. This sequence encodes CASSQSSSGVNTGELFF.

This clone was seen at least ten times. Within the sample, other DNA sequences also encode this same CDR3. This sequence joins TRBV7-9 and TRBJ1-1; TRBD1 is a possible D gene (6 bases). The CDR3 is 14 residues long. V was shortened by 3 bases and J by 2 bases, with 10 bases between the two germline ends. In germline, CDR1 is SEHNR, CDR2 FQNEAQ (reference sequence). The CDR3 bases are TGTGCCAGCAGCTTGCAGGGGCCAAACACTGAAGCTTTCTTT. Protein sequence: CASSLQGPNTEAFF.

The gene calls are TRBV20-1 and TRBJ2-3; the D gene is possibly TRBD2 (5 bases). The CDR3 is made up of 14 amino acids. The V end lost 3 bases, the J end lost 2 bases, and 12 bases lay between the germline ends. Germline CDR1 DFQATT, CDR2 SNEGSKA (reference sequence). The CDR3 DNA follows: TGCAGTGCTAGTAAGGGCGGGTTCACAGATACGCAGTATTTT. It codes for CSASKGGFTDTQYF.

This clone was picked up a small number of times. This chain connects TRBV28 to TRBJ2-4, with TRBD1 matching over 9 bases. V gave up 0 bases and J gave up 3 bases; unmatched junction bases: 3. In germline, CDR1 is MDHEN, CDR2 SYDVKM. This CDR3 has 16 residues. CDR3 sequence (DNA): TGTGCCAGCAGTTTATGGGGGACAGGGTTCAAAAACATTCAGTACTTC. Residues: CASSLWGTGFKNIQYF.